This TCR beta chain originates from a study of metastatic and nonmetastatic thyroid tumors. Thyroid surgery was performed in patients who had received no treatment beforehand. In its sample, this clone was seen a few times. TCRdb re-called the PCR reads through MiXCR. Altogether roughly 61,000 clones are present, just over 4% being singletons, with the ten largest covering approximately 20%. Germline-derived CDR1 and CDR2 are MDHEN and SYDVKM. The CDR3 extends over 16 amino acids. J was trimmed by 3 bases and V by 3 bases; bases with no gene match: 8. The chain links TRBV28 to TRBJ1-2, with 9 bases fitting TRBD1. Sequences were obtained from blood. The clonotype was recovered from a female donor with papillary thyroid cancer or a benign thyroid nodule (not recorded which). Some clones in this sample may be carry-over from other donors' samples. CDR3 protein: CASSLKFRTGDYGYTF. CDR3 nucleotide sequence: TGTGCCAGCAGTTTGAAGTTCAGGACAGGGGACTATGGCTACACCTTC.